This T cell receptor (beta chain) was recorded in a study of T-cell memory formation after mild COVID-19 (dated by TCRdb to the early 2020s). Looking at the study overall: Most TCR sequence clusters were specific to one of the two donors. Two young, previously healthy adult volunteers, one female and one male, were included in the cohort. In two donors, T-cell clones that expanded and contracted after mild COVID-19 were tracked by sequencing TCRalpha and TCRbeta repertoires over time.

Paper-wide results and their limitations: Whether the second-wave clones peaking on day 37 were SARS-CoV-2 specific was not confirmed. Only a couple of mild cases were covered by the study, and larger cohorts that include severe cases with pre-infection samples were considered necessary. Clones that contracted from day 15 to 85 showed balanced CD4/CD8 phenotypes, whereas a second wave of clones that expanded from day 15 to 37 leaned towards CD4+. Contracting CD4+ clones appeared mostly in the CM and EM memory subsets, whereas CD8+ clones were enriched in EMRA. The detection of some responding clones in pre-infection memory suggests that pre-existing cross-reactive memory T cells joined the SARS-CoV-2 response.

For sequencing, an Illumina NovaSeq 6000 was employed. cDNA libraries for TCRalpha and TCRbeta were prepared by 5'RACE using constant-segment primers, with sample barcodes and unique molecular identifiers added. RNA was extracted from every sample with Trizol reagent. Library amplification was performed in two PCR steps, and a second sample barcode and Illumina TruSeq adapters were introduced in the second step. Sequencing of libraries was performed on an Illumina NovaSeq with 2 x 150 bp paired-end reads. The study's own analysis went as follows. With migec v1.2.7, reads were demultiplexed and then collapsed into UMI-guided consensus sequences. Using mixcr v2.1.11, UMI consensuses were aligned to TRA and TRB V and J templates and then assembled into clonotypes. A clonotype was counted as expanded or contracted only if both edgeR and NoisET called the change significant, with noise models trained on biological replicates. For edgeR calls, the cutoffs were a false discovery rate-adjusted p below 0.01 and a log2 fold-change threshold of 1. As an exploratory analysis of dynamics, max-normalized trajectories of the 1000 most abundant clonotypes were examined with PCA combined with hierarchical clustering. Separately sequenced CD4+ and CD8+ repertoires were used to assign a CD4 or CD8 phenotype to each responding clone. TCRdb applied fastp at Q25 and MiXCR to the public reads, then kept only in-frame beta chains. Rows matching on CDR3 protein sequence are summarized as one entry with the most common DNA and genes. The V and J calls were not made by the authors but by TCRdb's processing. Here the sample has 110,000 or so distinct CDR3 sequences; about 20% occur a single time. The top ten hold roughly 37% of the sample.

Comments on this clonotype: Its antigen has not been determined. Base qualities were left out, and no much larger clone turns up one base away.

Ficoll-Paque density gradient centrifugation was used to isolate PBMCs. The sequenced sample was PBMCs or a T cell subset sorted from them (not recorded which). The TCR originated in a man between 18 and 35 years old who had mild COVID-19 (a few samples of this study predate the infection). The sample titles of this study are shuffled in the database, so cell type and time point are left out; the donor was told from shared clones.

CDR3 loop: CASSPLLEADTQYF. The DNA sequence reads TGCGCCAGCAGCCCGCTGCTGGAGGCAGATACGCAGTATTTT. The chain is encoded by TRBV5-1 joined to TRBJ2-3; the D segment could be TRBD2, given 5 matching bases. The cysteine opens and the phenylalanine closes a CDR3 of 14 amino acids. The kept DNA is CDR3 alone, 42 bases in frame from the first base. The germline V gene gives CDR1 as SGHRS and CDR2 as YFSETQ. V lost 4 bases and J lost 4 bases; the stretch between them is 13 bases long. The entire variable domain, with the stretches around the CDR3 drawn from the reference TRBV5-1 and TRBJ2-3 proteins, is KAGVTQTPRYLIKTRGQQVTLSCSPISGHRSVSWYQQTPGQGLQFLFEYFSETQRNKGNFPGRFSGRQFSNSRSEMNVSTLELGDSALYLCASSPLLEADTQYFGPGTRLTVL.